The T cell receptor (beta chain) under discussion was sequenced for a study of response to subunit inactivated influenza vaccine. Findings and limits, study-wide: The authors offered the suggestion that each seasonal influenza vaccination recruits few new T cells.

TCRdb ran MiXCR on the RT-PCR reads and lists one entry per CDR3 protein. The sample includes fewer than 550,000 distinct CDR3 sequences, around 25% seen only once; the top ten take approximately 1.9%. Looked up from germline, CDR1 is SQVTM and CDR2 is ANQGSEA. V was cut by 2 bases and J by 5 bases, with 15 bases left in between. The CDR3 has 15 residues. This clonotype came up many times. The target antigen is unknown. This clonotype was obtained from a man aged 50-59 years who received an inactivated influenza vaccine. V gene TRBV29-1 combines with J gene TRBJ2-2; TRBD2 might be the D (6 bases). The starting material was CD4+ T cells sorted from PBMCs, obtained 5 to 6 days after vaccination. CDR3 bases: TGCAGCGTTGAAAGGGACTCCACGGGGACCGGGGAGCTGTTTTTT. Its protein product is CSVERDSTGTGELFF.